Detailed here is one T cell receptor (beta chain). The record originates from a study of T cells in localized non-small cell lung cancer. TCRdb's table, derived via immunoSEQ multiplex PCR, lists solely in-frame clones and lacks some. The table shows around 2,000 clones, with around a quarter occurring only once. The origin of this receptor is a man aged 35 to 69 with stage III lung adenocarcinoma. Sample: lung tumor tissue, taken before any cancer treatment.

The CDR3 nucleotides read TGTGCCAGCAGCGCCGTCGGTTCGGGGATGCAGAACATTCAGTACTTC. This sequence encodes CASSAVGSGMQNIQYF. This chain links TRBV11-3 with TRBJ2-4; TRBD2 might be the D (5 bases). Per germline, CDR1 SGHNT and CDR2 YENEEA. Trimming removed 5 bases from V and 7 bases from J, with 21 bases in between. The CDR3 contains 16 residues. The full variable domain, rest sourced from reference TRBV11-3 and TRBJ2-4, is EAGVVQSPRYKIIEKKQPVAFWCNPISGHNTLYWYLQNLGQGPELLIRYENEEAVDDSQLPKDRFSAERLKGVDSTLKIQPAELGDSAVYLCASSAVGSGMQNIQYFGAGTRLSVL.